This T cell receptor (beta chain) was obtained from a study of T cells expressing NK-cell markers. For the study at large: All TCR beta repertoires analysed originated from sorted CD3+CD56+NKG2C+, CD3+CD56+NKG2C- and CD3+CD56-NKG2C+ T cells. Findings of the study overall: The study found dominant NKG2C+ clonotypes at roughly 1.0-7.5% of CD8+ T cells in several donors. In a handful of donors, dominant clonotypes made up about 25-65% of CD3+CD56-NKG2C+ cells.

Comments on this clonotype: Its antigen remains unknown.

The CDR3 loop spans 16 amino acids. Germline values: CDR1 DFQATT, CDR2 SNEGSKA (reference sequence). From the 5' RACE reads, TCRdb lists one entry per CDR3 protein and no DNA. This listing includes 500,000 or so distinct CDR3 sequences. This receptor was taken from a young man in good health. The sequenced sample consisted of blood T cells: a sorted CD56 or NKG2C T cell subset, CD4+ or CD8+ T cells, or bulk PBMC T cells (not recorded which). This sequence joins TRBV20-1 and TRBJ2-7; TCRdb names TRBD1, which stays unverified in the absence of DNA. CDR3: CSARGVPRDTIYEQYF.